This T cell receptor beta chain came from a study of blood T cell repertoires in COVID-19. Study at large: The study drew acute and convalescent COVID-19 samples from the United States, Italy and Spain. Sources were T cells, B-cell-depleted T cells, or PBMCs; the material itself was cDNA or gDNA.

In the source study's methods: Cell counts per sample came from amplifying reference gene primers. Profiling relied on immunoSEQ multiplex PCR, and the TCRdb table lists in-frame clones only, not all of them. That table is the source of V, J and clone size, and D and trimming were worked out from the DNA. This sample yields about 100,000 clones, of which 80% are seen a single time; approximately 29% belongs to the top ten. Sequencing was done on a sample of peripheral blood. This TCR was recovered from a man between 65 and 79 years old with active or convalescent COVID-19.

CDR3 in amino acids: CATHFGGNTEAFF. CDR3 nucleotides: TGTGCCACTCACTTCGGCGGGAACACTGAAGCTTTCTTT. This sequence joins TRBV7-9 and TRBJ1-1; D remains unclear. This CDR3 has 13 amino acids. Trimming pared 10 bases from V and 1 base from J, leaving 13 bases between. Germline CDR1 is SEHNR and CDR2 is FQNEAQ (reference sequence). Based on the CDR3 plus reference TRBV7-9 and TRBJ1-1, the full variable domain is DTGVSQNPRHKITKRGQNVTFRCDPISEHNRLYWYRQTLGQGPEFLTYFQNEAQLEKSRLLSDRFSAERPKGSFSTLEIQRTEQGDSAMYLCATHFGGNTEAFFGQGTRLTVV.